This TCR beta chain stems from a study of cytomegalovirus exposure and HLA in healthy donors. Study-wide results and limits: Most TCR sequences were uncommon, yet certain public TCRs appeared in many donors.

The CDR3 has 15 residues. Deletions cut 5 bases from V and 3 bases from J, with 16 bases between. From germline, CDR1 is SEHNR and CDR2 FQNEAQ (reference sequence). It was with 60 Vbeta and 13 Jbeta primers that the PCR ran. Sequencing used immunoSEQ multiplex PCR; TCRdb keeps in-frame clones, though not all of them. Of around 130,000 clones in the sample, around 85% were seen once. This clone has a single count. Its target is unknown. Each donor's status was that of a healthy bone marrow donor. The gene calls are TRBV7-9 and TRBJ1-2; a possible D gene is TRBD1 (5 bases). The TCR originated in a boy between 5 and 17 years old in good health and CMV-seronegative. The specimen was PBMCs. This CDR3 is CASSPGHHVDYGYTF. The CDR3 DNA reads TGTGCCAGCAGCCCAGGACATCATGTGGACTATGGCTACACCTTC.